The 18 T cell receptor beta chains below all came from one sample that was sequenced in a study of cytomegalovirus exposure and HLA in healthy donors. 60 Vbeta and 13 Jbeta primers were used in PCR. Method: immunoSEQ multiplex PCR; TCRdb's copy keeps in-frame clones and lacks some. Of more than 110,000 clones detected, over 70% appear once; the ten largest clones hold approximately 1%. The source material was PBMCs. These receptors were collected from a young man in good health and CMV-seronegative.

The V call is TRBV19, the J call TRBJ2-7, with D possibly being TRBD1 (5 bases). V was cut by 5 bases and J by 2 bases, with 10 bases left in between. The CDR3 runs to 13 residues. Germline CDR1 LNHDA, CDR2 SQIVND (reference sequence). The CDR3 nucleotides are TGTGCCAGTAGTTCGGACATAACCTACGAGCAGTACTTC. Translation: CASSSDITYEQYF.

The CDR3 bases are TGTGCCAGCTCACGACAGGGGATCTACGAGCAGTACTTC. Its protein product is CASSRQGIYEQYF. V gene TRBV18 combines with J gene TRBJ2-7, with TRBD1 matching over 8 bases. The trim removed 4 bases at V and 3 bases at J, leaving 2 bases unmatched. This CDR3 is 13 amino acids long. Germline-derived CDR1 and CDR2 are KGHSH and LQKENI.

The rearrangement uses TRBV18 and TRBJ2-3; maybe TRBD2 (6 bases). CDR1 is KGHSH and CDR2 is LQKENI in the germline V gene. Trimming took 3 bases from V and 0 from J, leaving 16 bases between them. The CDR3 consists of 17 residues. The CDR3 nucleotides read TGTGCCAGCTCACCCCGGCGGGATACCCCTAGCACAGATACGCAGTATTTT. It specifies CASSPRRDTPSTDTQYF.

The DNA of the CDR3 is TGTGCCAGCAGCCCATCGGTCTCCTATAATTCACCCCTCCACTTT. Encoded protein: CASSPSVSYNSPLHF. V and J are TRBV6-5 and TRBJ1-6; D is undetermined. The CDR3 has 15 residues. Trimming pared 6 bases from V and 0 bases from J, leaving 9 bases between. Germline-derived CDR1 and CDR2 are MNHEY and SVGAGI.

This clone was counted a single time. V and J are TRBV7-9 and TRBJ2-7, with D maybe TRBD1 (5 bases). Germline loops: CDR1 SEHNR, CDR2 FQNEAQ (reference sequence). The CDR3 extends over 15 amino acids. Trimming took 3 bases from V and 6 from J, leaving 18 bases between them. CDR3 nucleotide sequence: TGTGCCAGCAGCTTTACATCAGGGCCCTACAGCGAGCAGTACTTC. Translation: CASSFTSGPYSEQYF.

V gene TRBV30 combines with J gene TRBJ1-2; weak D call: TRBD1 (5 bases). The ends were cut back, 5 bases at V and 6 bases at J, with 7 bases in the middle. In germline, CDR1 is GTSNPN, CDR2 SVGIG (reference sequence). CDR3 size: 10 residues. The CDR3 DNA is TGTGCCTGGGGGGGGAATGGCTACACCTTC. It is translated as CAWGGNGYTF.

CDR3: CASSLTGVQETQYF. For the CDR3, the DNA is TGTGCCAGCAGCTTAACGGGGGTTCAAGAGACCCAGTACTTC. This chain uses TRBV11-3 with TRBJ2-5; a weak D match, TRBD2 (6 bases). Germline V CDR1 and CDR2: SGHNT, YENEEA. The CDR3 contains 14 residues. V gave up 2 bases and J gave up 2 bases, with 9 bases separating them.

The V gene is TRBV9, the J gene TRBJ1-5, with D possibly being TRBD1 (5 bases). The V end lost 4 bases, the J end lost 3 bases, and 11 bases lay between the germline ends. The CDR3 extends over 14 amino acids. The germline CDR1 and CDR2 sequences are SGDLS and YYNGEE. This CDR3 reads CASSPGGDNQPQHF. The CDR3, as DNA: TGTGCCAGCAGCCCAGGAGGGGACAATCAGCCCCAGCATTTT.

CDR3 sequence reads: CASRPEGARETQYF. DNA for the CDR3: TGTGCCAGCCGCCCTGAGGGGGCTCGGGAGACCCAGTACTTC. The chain is built from TRBV11-1 and TRBJ2-5, with TRBD1 matching over 7 bases. The CDR3 covers 14 residues. V was pared by 8 bases and J by 5 bases, with 11 bases of the junction left unmatched. Germline V lookup: CDR1 SGHAT, CDR2 FQDESV (reference sequence).

The gene calls are TRBV7-9 and TRBJ2-7; TRBD1 matches at 9 bases. CDR1 and CDR2 (germline): SEHNR, FQNEAQ (reference sequence). The V segment lost 5 bases and the J segment 3 bases; nucleotides outside the gene matches: 8. This CDR3 has 15 residues. The CDR3 bases are TGTGCCAGCAGCACCGAACAGGGGGCTAACTACGAGCAGTACTTC. Amino acids: CASSTEQGANYEQYF.

This clone was observed a single time. The J gene is TRBJ2-1, the V gene TRBV4-2; 9 positions agree with TRBD2. In germline, CDR1 is LGHNA, CDR2 YNFKEQ. The CDR3 has 15 residues. The J segment lost 5 bases and the V segment lost 4 bases, leaving 6 bases of the junction unmatched. For the CDR3, the DNA is TGTGCCAGCAGCCTTATAGCGGGGGCCCACAATGAGCAGTTCTTC. Translating gives CASSLIAGAHNEQFF.

V is TRBV5-1 and J is TRBJ2-3, with 13 bases identical to TRBD2. Germline trimming cut 2 bases from V and 5 bases from J; bases unmatched to any gene: 11. Germline CDR1 is SGHRS and CDR2 is YFSETQ. The CDR3 has 18 residues. DNA for the CDR3: TGCGCCAGCAGCTTCTCTACCCTGACTAGCGGGGGGCGAGATACGCAGTATTTT. This gives the protein CASSFSTLTSGGRDTQYF.

This clone turned up a few times. V gene TRBV7-9 combines with J gene TRBJ2-7; D is possibly TRBD2 (5 bases). This CDR3 is built from 19 residues. CDR1 and CDR2 (germline): SEHNR, FQNEAQ (reference sequence). V gave up 3 bases and J gave up 7 bases, with 31 bases separating them. The CDR3, as DNA: TGTGCCAGCAGCTTCAGTCATCCCAGTTCATTCCGCACTACGGGGGAGCAGTACTTC. Residues: CASSFSHPSSFRTTGEQYF. Complete variable domain (other parts from reference TRBV7-9 and TRBJ2-7): DTGVSQNPRHKITKRGQNVTFRCDPISEHNRLYWYRQTLGQGPEFLTYFQNEAQLEKSRLLSDRFSAERPKGSFSTLEIQRTEQGDSAMYLCASSFSHPSSFRTTGEQYFGPGTRLTVT.

The gene calls are TRBV7-3 and TRBJ2-1, with a weak D call TRBD2 (6 bases). This CDR3 is built from 13 residues. The V end lost 5 bases, the J end lost 9 bases, and 14 bases lay between the germline ends. Looked up from germline, CDR1 is SGHTA and CDR2 is FQGTGA. The CDR3: CASSLGGRSEQFF. For the CDR3, the DNA is TGTGCCAGCAGCCTGGGGGGTAGGAGTGAGCAGTTCTTC.

This clone has only one observation. V is TRBV11-3 and J is TRBJ2-2; 8 bases agree with TRBD1. Germline V gene lookup returns CDR1 SGHNT and CDR2 YENEEA. This CDR3 spans 15 amino acids. The ends lost 5 bases at V and 7 bases at J; junction bases unmatched: 9. In nucleotides, the CDR3 is TGTGCCAGCAGCCCGAGACAGGGGCTGGGCGGGGAGCTGTTTTTT. Its translation is CASSPRQGLGGELFF.

This clone showed up just once. V and J are TRBV19 and TRBJ1-5; D is unresolved. Germline assignment: CDR1 LNHDA and CDR2 SQIVND (reference sequence). The CDR3 runs to 16 residues. Trimming left V 4 bases short and J 0 bases short, with 13 bases between. The CDR3 bases are TGTGCCAGTAGTAGAGGGCAGTTCCCTAGCAATCAGCCCCAGCATTTT. Translation gives CASSRGQFPSNQPQHF.

V usage is TRBV9 and J usage is TRBJ2-7, with D perhaps TRBD2 (6 bases). V gave up 4 bases and J gave up 4 bases, with 15 bases separating them. Germline V gene sequence: CDR1 SGDLS, CDR2 YYNGEE. This CDR3 comprises 14 residues. CDR3 sequence reads: CASSPQGGGYEQYF. CDR3 DNA sequence: TGTGCCAGCAGCCCCCAAGGTGGAGGGTACGAGCAGTACTTC.

The chain recombines TRBV5-1 with TRBJ1-4; D is possibly TRBD1 (5 bases). Germline V gene sequence: CDR1 SGHRS, CDR2 YFSETQ. The CDR3 consists of 16 residues. V lost 3 bases and J lost 5, with 17 bases in between. The CDR3 reads CASSYGSGGGNEKLFF. The CDR3 region has the DNA TGCGCCAGCAGCTATGGTTCTGGCGGGGGGAATGAAAAACTGTTTTTT. Full variable domain (remainder filled in from reference TRBV5-1 and TRBJ1-4): KAGVTQTPRYLIKTRGQQVTLSCSPISGHRSVSWYQQTPGQGLQFLFEYFSETQRNKGNFPGRFSGRQFSNSRSEMNVSTLELGDSALYLCASSYGSGGGNEKLFFGSGTQLSVL.